These 2 T cell receptor beta chains were sequenced from one sample in a study of blood T cell repertoires in COVID-19. This table comes from immunoSEQ multiplex PCR, and its TCRdb copy is limited to in-frame clones, with some not included. This sample yields roughly 150,000 clones, of which approximately 90% are seen a single time; roughly 4.5% belongs to the top ten. The sequenced sample consisted of peripheral blood. These receptors were taken from a man younger than 30 with COVID-19, enrolled during active disease.

The chain uses TRBV19 and TRBJ2-7; 8 bases agree with TRBD2. In germline, CDR1 is LNHDA, CDR2 SQIVND (reference sequence). CDR3 length: 15 amino acids. Losses at the gene ends were 3 bases for V and 5 bases for J; bases not matched to a gene: 9. The CDR3 nucleotides are TGTGCCAGTAGTATCTGGGCGAGCGGGGGCAACGAGCAGTACTTC. It specifies CASSIWASGGNEQYF.

V usage is TRBV6-5 and J usage is TRBJ1-2, with D maybe TRBD1 (6 bases). Trimming removed 6 bases at V and 4 bases at J, with 15 bases between. The germline gives CDR1 MNHEY, CDR2 SVGAGI. The length of the CDR3 is 14 residues. CDR3 in DNA: TGTGCCAGCAGGGACAGTGGGGCAGGCTATGGCTACACCTTC. Translated, it gives CASRDSGAGYGYTF.